This T cell receptor beta chain was obtained from a study of cytomegalovirus exposure and HLA in healthy donors. This clone was seen only a few times. In the PCR, 60 Vbeta and 13 Jbeta primers were used. Some clones are missing from TCRdb's copy, which holds only in-frame ones; the method was immunoSEQ multiplex PCR. The table records approximately 120,000 clones, about 80% of them present only once. The germline CDR1 and CDR2 sequences are SGHTA and FQGTGA. V gave up 2 bases and J gave up 2 bases; unmatched junction bases: 3. The CDR3 is 16 amino acids. The material sequenced was PBMCs. V gene TRBV7-3 combines with J gene TRBJ2-2, with 9 bases fitting TRBD2. The sequence was obtained from a man aged 25-45 years in good health and CMV-seropositive. CDR3 nucleotide sequence: TGTGCCAGCAGCTTAGGAGCGGGGGGTAACACCGGGGAGCTGTTTTTT. It yields the protein CASSLGAGGNTGELFF.